The present T cell receptor beta chain was sequenced within a study of control samples from healthy donors and cancer patients. TCRdb's copy holds only in-frame clones and misses some; the assay was immunoSEQ multiplex PCR. The sample lists about 160,000 clones, around 90% occurring once. V was clipped by 1 base and J by 4 bases; unmatched bases: 6. This CDR3 contains 16 residues. Germline V lookup: CDR1 MGHDK, CDR2 SYGVNS. Sequenced sample: blood. The receptor was isolated from a man aged 25 to 40 in good health. This sequence joins TRBV25-1 and TRBJ2-1, with TRBD2 identical over 8 bases. CDR3 sequence: CASSESGTRLYNEQFF. In DNA form, the CDR3 reads TGTGCCAGCAGTGAATCGGGGACTAGGCTATACAATGAGCAGTTCTTC. Full variable domain (remainder filled in from reference TRBV25-1 and TRBJ2-1): EADIYQTPRYLVIGTGKKITLECSQTMGHDKMYWYQQDPGMELHLIHYSYGVNSTEKGDLSSESTVSRIRTEHFPLTLESARPSHTSQYLCASSESGTRLYNEQFFGPGTRLTVL.